This T cell receptor beta chain was recorded in a study of control samples from healthy donors and cancer patients. V was clipped by 3 bases and J by 3 bases, with 11 bases between them. CDR1 is MNHEY and CDR2 is SMNVEV in the germline V gene (reference sequence). This CDR3 has 15 residues. TCRdb keeps only in-frame clones here, not all; method: immunoSEQ multiplex PCR. The sample lists 150,000 to 200,000 clones, around 90% occurring once. The sample consisted of blood. The origin of this receptor is a man younger than 45 in good health. The chain recombines TRBV27 with TRBJ1-4, with D possibly being TRBD1 (5 bases). CDR3 loop: CASSFVGRANEKLFF. The CDR3 DNA reads TGTGCCAGCAGTTTTGTGGGGCGGGCTAATGAAAAACTGTTTTTT.